This T cell receptor (beta chain) was retrieved from a study of T cell changes during pregnancy in multiple sclerosis. Per germline, CDR1 MNHEY and CDR2 SMNVEV (reference sequence). This CDR3 region has 12 residues. Trimming took off 6 bases at V and 4 bases at J, with 7 bases between the two ends. Some clones are missing from TCRdb's copy, which holds only in-frame ones; the method was immunoSEQ multiplex PCR. Of about 59,000 clones listed, more than 85% are singletons. The sequencing used peripheral blood, collected in the third trimester of pregnancy. The sequence was collected from a female donor in good health, enrolled as a control in a pregnancy study. The rearrangement links TRBV27 to TRBJ2-1; maybe TRBD2 (6 bases). CDR3 residues: CASRGGYNEQFF. The CDR3 region has the DNA TGTGCCAGCAGGGGGGGTTACAATGAGCAGTTCTTC.